The rows below give T cell receptor beta chains drawn from one sample of a study of blood T cell repertoires in COVID-19. Clones were sequenced by immunoSEQ multiplex PCR, and TCRdb holds only the in-frame ones, with some missing. Of a few hundred thousand clones in the sample, about 86% were seen once. Sample: PBMCs or T cells enriched from blood (not recorded which). The receptors originated from a woman aged 40 to 50 with acute COVID-19. Each CDR3 is given with its conserved first and last residue. D genes are given only for firm matches. The size field is filled for only some rows; it gives once, few, many or a size class.

j_gene: TRBJ1-2; v_gene: TRBV5-1; abundance: -; d_gene: -; CDR3aa: CASSLDEDYGYTF; CDR3nt: TGCGCCAGCAGCTTGGATGAGGACTATGGCTACACCTTC
j_gene: TRBJ2-2; v_gene: TRBV15; abundance: -; d_gene: TRBD2; CDR3aa: CATSMTSGNTGELFF; CDR3nt: TGTGCCACCAGCATGACTAGCGGGAACACCGGGGAGCTGTTTTTT
j_gene: TRBJ1-2; v_gene: TRBV29-1; abundance: once; d_gene: TRBD1; CDR3aa: CSVENPTGGRLYGYTF; CDR3nt: TGCAGCGTTGAAAACCCCACAGGGGGCCGTCTCTATGGCTACACCTTC
j_gene: TRBJ1-5; v_gene: TRBV6-4; abundance: -; d_gene: -; CDR3aa: CASRNGTYTRCNQPQHF; CDR3nt: TGTGCCAGCAGGAATGGGACTTATACTCGTTGCAATCAGCCCCAGCATTTT
j_gene: TRBJ2-1; v_gene: TRBV24-1; abundance: -; d_gene: TRBD2; CDR3aa: CATSPQREPNEQFF; CDR3nt: TGTGCCACCAGTCCCCAGCGGGAGCCCAATGAGCAGTTCTTC
j_gene: TRBJ2-7; v_gene: TRBV7-8; abundance: few; d_gene: -; CDR3aa: CASSLRNFRGGDYEQYF; CDR3nt: TGTGCCAGCAGCTTACGGAATTTCAGGGGAGGGGACTACGAGCAGTACTTC
j_gene: TRBJ1-5; v_gene: TRBV28; abundance: -; d_gene: -; CDR3aa: CASIPGGRGKNQPQHF; CDR3nt: TGTGCCAGCATCCCTGGGGGGAGAGGGAAAAATCAGCCCCAGCATTTT
j_gene: TRBJ2-7; v_gene: TRBV2; abundance: -; d_gene: -; CDR3aa: CASSVSGTYEQYF; CDR3nt: TGTGCCAGCAGTGTTTCCGGTACCTACGAGCAGTACTTC
j_gene: TRBJ2-7; v_gene: TRBV12-1; abundance: -; d_gene: -; CDR3aa: CASSFGIYSGSCYEQYF; CDR3nt: TGTGCCAGCAGCTTTGGTATTTATAGCGGGAGTTGCTACGAGCAGTACTTC
j_gene: TRBJ1-6; v_gene: TRBV30; abundance: -; d_gene: -; CDR3aa: CAWELDRSNSPLHF; CDR3nt: TGTGCCTGGGAGTTAGACAGGTCAAATTCACCCCTCCACTTT
j_gene: TRBJ2-1; v_gene: TRBV11-3; abundance: -; d_gene: TRBD2; CDR3aa: CASSLEGLATNEQFF; CDR3nt: TGTGCCAGCAGCTTAGAGGGACTAGCGACCAATGAGCAGTTCTTC
j_gene: TRBJ1-4; v_gene: TRBV28; abundance: -; d_gene: -; CDR3aa: CASSKPPGDNEKLFF; CDR3nt: TGTGCCAGCAGTAAGCCCCCGGGGGATAATGAAAAACTGTTTTTT
j_gene: TRBJ1-2; v_gene: TRBV29-1; abundance: -; d_gene: -; CDR3aa: CSVGDSNYGYTF; CDR3nt: TGCAGCGTGGGTGACAGCAACTATGGCTACACCTTC
j_gene: TRBJ1-1; v_gene: TRBV28; abundance: -; d_gene: TRBD1; CDR3aa: CASSIAGTVTEAFF; CDR3nt: TGTGCCAGCAGTATAGCCGGGACAGTAACTGAAGCTTTCTTT
j_gene: TRBJ2-3; v_gene: TRBV3-1/TRBV3-2; abundance: -; d_gene: -; CDR3aa: CASSQGGIAADTQYF; CDR3nt: TGTGCCAGCAGCCAAGGAGGGATTGCGGCAGATACGCAGTATTTT
j_gene: TRBJ2-7; v_gene: TRBV10-3; abundance: -; d_gene: TRBD1; CDR3aa: CAISGADRVLHEQYF; CDR3nt: TGTGCCATCAGTGGGGCGGACAGGGTTCTCCACGAGCAGTACTTC
j_gene: TRBJ2-7; v_gene: TRBV27; abundance: -; d_gene: -; CDR3aa: CANSLGAGSQYEQYF; CDR3nt: TGTGCCAACAGTTTAGGGGCGGGAAGCCAATACGAGCAGTACTTC
j_gene: TRBJ2-2; v_gene: TRBV6-2/TRBV6-3; abundance: -; d_gene: TRBD2; CDR3aa: CASSSWTSGTIGELFF; CDR3nt: TGTGCCAGCAGTTCTTGGACTAGCGGGACTATCGGGGAGCTGTTTTTT
j_gene: TRBJ1-1; v_gene: TRBV18; abundance: few; d_gene: -; CDR3aa: CASSQTFPGRGTEAFF; CDR3nt: TGTGCCAGCTCACAAACTTTCCCCGGTAGAGGCACTGAAGCTTTCTTT
j_gene: TRBJ1-2; v_gene: TRBV7-6; abundance: -; d_gene: -; CDR3aa: CASSLVGGDGYTF; CDR3nt: TGTGCCAGCAGCTTAGTAGGCGGGGATGGCTACACCTTC
j_gene: TRBJ2-5; v_gene: TRBV6-5; abundance: -; d_gene: -; CDR3aa: CASSPLGVFQETQYF; CDR3nt: TGTGCCAGCAGCCCCCTAGGGGTTTTTCAAGAGACCCAGTACTTC
j_gene: TRBJ2-3; v_gene: TRBV27; abundance: -; d_gene: TRBD2; CDR3aa: CASSPGLAGGGDTQYF; CDR3nt: TGTGCCAGCAGTCCAGGACTAGCGGGAGGGGGGGATACGCAGTATTTT
j_gene: TRBJ1-2; v_gene: TRBV20-1; abundance: -; d_gene: TRBD1; CDR3aa: CSATGGSGYTF; CDR3nt: TGCAGTGCTACAGGGGGTAGTGGCTACACCTTC
j_gene: TRBJ1-2; v_gene: TRBV6-2/TRBV6-3; abundance: -; d_gene: -; CDR3aa: CASSYGAGALYGYTF; CDR3nt: TGTGCCAGCAGTTATGGTGCAGGGGCCCTTTATGGCTACACCTTC
j_gene: TRBJ1-2; v_gene: TRBV7-2; abundance: -; d_gene: TRBD1; CDR3aa: CASSRGQPRGGYTF; CDR3nt: TGTGCCAGCAGCAGGGGACAGCCGAGGGGAGGCTACACCTTC
j_gene: TRBJ2-2; v_gene: TRBV19; abundance: -; d_gene: -; CDR3aa: CASSKDRPYTGELFF; CDR3nt: TGTGCCAGTAGTAAGGACAGACCATACACCGGGGAGCTGTTTTTT
j_gene: TRBJ2-5; v_gene: TRBV14; abundance: -; d_gene: -; CDR3aa: CASSQEKTVTVGQETQYF; CDR3nt: TGTGCCAGCAGCCAAGAAAAGACAGTAACGGTCGGCCAAGAGACCCAGTACTTC
j_gene: TRBJ1-1; v_gene: TRBV1; abundance: -; d_gene: -; CDR3aa: CTSTHRLVTEAFF; CDR3nt: TGCACCAGCACCCACCGACTCGTCACTGAAGCTTTCTTT
j_gene: TRBJ1-1; v_gene: TRBV6-2/TRBV6-3; abundance: -; d_gene: -; CDR3aa: CASSPPTWGGTEAFF; CDR3nt: TGTGCCAGCAGTCCCCCGACCTGGGGGGGCACTGAAGCTTTCTTT
j_gene: TRBJ2-3; v_gene: TRBV4-3; abundance: -; d_gene: -; CDR3aa: CASSPGFYTDTQYF; CDR3nt: TGCGCCAGCAGCCCGGGTTTCTACACAGATACGCAGTATTTT
j_gene: TRBJ2-6; v_gene: TRBV7-2; abundance: -; d_gene: TRBD1; CDR3aa: CASSSPDRAGANVLTF; CDR3nt: TGTGCCAGCAGCTCCCCGGACAGGGCTGGGGCCAACGTCCTGACTTTC
j_gene: TRBJ2-7; v_gene: TRBV5-4; abundance: -; d_gene: -; CDR3aa: CAVRRGEVGEQYF; CDR3nt: TGTGCCGTCCGGAGGGGAGAGGTGGGCGAGCAGTACTTC
j_gene: TRBJ1-2; v_gene: TRBV19; abundance: -; d_gene: TRBD1; CDR3aa: CASSIRFSTGIDYGYTF; CDR3nt: TGTGCCAGTAGTATCCGGTTTTCGACAGGGATTGACTATGGCTACACCTTC
j_gene: TRBJ1-2; v_gene: TRBV7-9; abundance: -; d_gene: TRBD1; CDR3aa: CASSYTLGDSYGYTF; CDR3nt: TGTGCCAGCAGCTATACCCTTGGGGACAGCTATGGCTACACCTTC
j_gene: TRBJ1-1; v_gene: TRBV6-5; abundance: once; d_gene: -; CDR3aa: CASLWDINAEAFF; CDR3nt: TGTGCCAGCCTTTGGGACATCAACGCTGAAGCTTTCTTT
j_gene: TRBJ1-5; v_gene: TRBV25-1; abundance: few; d_gene: TRBD1; CDR3aa: CASSEWTGYQPQHF; CDR3nt: TGTGCCAGCAGTGAATGGACAGGTTACCAGCCCCAGCATTTT
j_gene: TRBJ1-1; v_gene: TRBV9; abundance: -; d_gene: -; CDR3aa: CASSPRGTPAFF; CDR3nt: TGTGCCAGCAGCCCAAGGGGGACACCTGCTTTCTTT
j_gene: TRBJ1-1; v_gene: TRBV11-1; abundance: -; d_gene: TRBD1; CDR3aa: CASSRGQGASNTEAFF; CDR3nt: TGTGCCAGCAGCCGGGGACAGGGGGCATCTAACACTGAAGCTTTCTTT
j_gene: TRBJ1-1; v_gene: TRBV5-1; abundance: -; d_gene: -; CDR3aa: CASSLEVRNTEAFF; CDR3nt: TGCGCCAGCAGCTTGGAAGTTAGGAACACTGAAGCTTTCTTT
j_gene: TRBJ2-7; v_gene: TRBV2; abundance: once; d_gene: -; CDR3aa: CASHRVSYEQYF; CDR3nt: TGTGCCAGCCACAGGGTATCATACGAGCAGTACTTC
j_gene: TRBJ2-7; v_gene: TRBV7-2; abundance: -; d_gene: -; CDR3aa: CASSSQGLYEQYF; CDR3nt: TGTGCCAGCAGCTCCCAGGGATTATACGAGCAGTACTTC
j_gene: TRBJ2-7; v_gene: TRBV4-3; abundance: -; d_gene: TRBD2; CDR3aa: CASSQDVASGSGTTYEQYF; CDR3nt: TGCGCCAGCAGCCAAGACGTAGCTTCTGGAAGCGGGACCACCTACGAGCAGTACTTC